Below are 32 T cell receptor beta chains sequenced from a single sample in a study of blood T cell repertoires in COVID-19. Repertoires were generated with immunoSEQ multiplex PCR, while TCRdb's copy carries only in-frame clones and drops some. The sample includes 200,000 to 250,000 clones, 85% to 90% of them seen just once. The sample taken for sequencing was PBMCs or T cells enriched from blood (not recorded which). These receptors were obtained from a woman between 18 and 29 years old in a cohort exposed to, infected with or recovered from COVID-19 (not recorded which).

The J gene is TRBJ2-1, the V gene TRBV7-9, with TRBD2 matching 9 bases. Trimming took 4 bases from V and 4 from J; bases not matched to a gene: 8. The CDR3 covers 16 residues. Germline CDR1 reads SEHNR; CDR2 reads FQNEAQ (reference sequence). CDR3 coding DNA: TGTGCCAGCAGCTACCCAGGCGGGAGGGAGTACAATGAGCAGTTCTTC. The encoded protein is CASSYPGGREYNEQFF. The full variable domain, in which reference TRBV7-9 and TRBJ2-1 provide the parts outside the CDR3, is DTGVSQNPRHKITKRGQNVTFRCDPISEHNRLYWYRQTLGQGPEFLTYFQNEAQLEKSRLLSDRFSAERPKGSFSTLEIQRTEQGDSAMYLCASSYPGGREYNEQFFGPGTRLTVL.

This clone was counted once. The CDR3 region is CASSHEKGRSRANYGYTF. In DNA form, the CDR3 reads TGTGCCAGCAGCCACGAAAAAGGGAGGAGTCGTGCTAACTATGGCTACACCTTC. V and J are TRBV3-1 (or the pseudogene TRBV3-2) and TRBJ1-2; D uncertain. Germline CDR1 and CDR2: LGHDT and YNNKEL (reference sequence). This CDR3 region has 18 residues. V lost 3 bases and J 0 bases, leaving 20 bases between the germline ends.

The chain joins TRBV10-3 to TRBJ2-3, with a tentative D call TRBD1 (5 bases). This CDR3 is 18 amino acids long. The V gene lost 4 bases and the J gene lost 0 bases, with 20 bases spanning the gap. Germline V gene lookup returns CDR1 ENHRY and CDR2 SYGVKD. CDR3 region: CAISVRQRNDTSTDTQYF. The CDR3 DNA reads as TGTGCCATCAGTGTCCGACAGCGCAACGACACTAGCACAGATACGCAGTATTTT.

V usage is TRBV9 and J usage is TRBJ1-4; D remains ambiguous. The length of the CDR3 is 15 residues. The germline gives CDR1 SGDLS, CDR2 YYNGEE. V was pared by 4 bases and J by 0 bases, with 10 bases between. The CDR3 DNA is TGTGCCAGCAGCCTAGACGGTGCAACTAATGAAAAACTGTTTTTT. Its translation: CASSLDGATNEKLFF.

The chain recombines TRBV9 with TRBJ1-4; 7 bases are a match to TRBD1. CDR3 length: 14 residues. The germline CDR1 and CDR2 sequences are SGDLS and YYNGEE. J was trimmed by 10 bases and V by 0 bases; bases with no gene match: 6. The CDR3 DNA reads TGTGCCAGCAGCGTAGGGGGGACAGAGCCAAAACTGTTTTTT. It yields the protein CASSVGGTEPKLFF.

CDR3 amino acids: CVRSLRLAGGSYEQYF. CDR3 nucleotides: TGTGTCAGAAGCTTAAGACTAGCGGGAGGGTCCTACGAGCAGTACTTC. The rearrangement joins TRBV7-5 to TRBJ2-7; the table calls TRBD2, which could not be checked here. TRBV7-5 is flagged as a pseudogene. The CDR3 length is 16 residues.

Details on this clone: The same CDR3 is also encoded by other DNA sequences in this sample. The chain has TRBV19 and TRBJ2-2, with 8 nucleotides matching TRBD1. CDR3 length: 13 residues. Unmatched junction bases numbered 3, after V lost 6 bases and J lost 6 bases. The germline V gene has CDR1 LNHDA and CDR2 SQIVND (reference sequence). CDR3 loop: CASRDRGPGELFF. The CDR3 bases are TGTGCCAGTAGAGACAGGGGCCCCGGGGAGCTGTTTTTT.

This chain joins TRBV5-6 and TRBJ1-6; D perhaps matches TRBD1 (5 bases). CDR3 length equals 17 residues. CDR1 is SGHDT and CDR2 is YYEEEE in the germline V gene. V lost 1 base and J lost 5, with 16 bases in between. The CDR3 sequence is CASSLPSGQGNNSPLHF. DNA of the CDR3: TGTGCCAGCAGCTTGCCTTCCGGGCAGGGCAATAATTCACCCCTCCACTTT.

The V and J genes are TRBV18 and TRBJ2-2; TRBD1 matches at 7 bases. J was trimmed by 5 bases and V by 2 bases; bases with no gene match: 11. The CDR3 contains 17 residues. The germline gives CDR1 KGHSH, CDR2 LQKENI. CDR3 DNA sequence: TGTGCCAGCTCACCAACCACCGTGGGCAGGGGGACCGGGGAGCTGTTTTTT. Translating it yields CASSPTTVGRGTGELFF. Complete variable domain (other parts from reference TRBV18 and TRBJ2-2): NAGVMQNPRHLVRRRGQEARLRCSPMKGHSHVYWYRQLPEEGLKFMVYLQKENIIDESGMPKERFSAEFPKEGPSILRIQQVVRGDSAAYFCASSPTTVGRGTGELFFGEGSRLTVL.

The gene calls are TRBV5-4 and TRBJ1-2, with 12 bases aligning to TRBD1. The V segment lost 2 bases and the J segment 4 bases; nucleotides outside the gene matches: 3. Germline CDR1 and CDR2: SGHNT and YYREEE (reference sequence). There are 15 residues in the CDR3. In DNA form, the CDR3 reads TGTGCCAGCAGCTTCCCGGGACAGGGGGCCTATGGCTACACCTTC. It yields the protein CASSFPGQGAYGYTF.

The chain uses TRBV7-9 and TRBJ2-7, with TRBD2 as a possible D gene (6 bases). Per germline, CDR1 SEHNR and CDR2 FQNEAQ (reference sequence). The V end was cut by 0 bases, the J end by 6 bases, with 6 bases between. The CDR3 has 12 residues. CDR3 sequence reads: CASSLAGGEQYF. DNA of the CDR3: TGTGCCAGCAGCTTAGCCGGGGGCGAGCAGTACTTC.

This sequence joins TRBV2 and TRBJ2-7; weak D call: TRBD1 (6 bases). V was shortened by 6 bases and J by 3 bases, with 21 bases between the two germline ends. The CDR3 has 16 amino acids. Germline loops: CDR1 SNHLY, CDR2 FYNNEI. The CDR3 spells CASSPTITGHFYEQYF. The CDR3 coding sequence is TGTGCCAGCAGCCCGACCATTACGGGACACTTCTACGAGCAGTACTTC.

The chain uses TRBV24-1 and TRBJ1-5; TRBD1 matches 7 bases. V shed 4 bases and J 4 bases; nucleotides not matched to a gene: 6. This CDR3 has 15 residues. Per germline, CDR1 KGHDR and CDR2 SFDVKD. CDR3 amino acids: CATSDPGTVNQPQHF. CDR3 coding DNA: TGTGCCACCAGTGACCCCGGGACAGTTAATCAGCCCCAGCATTTT.

The chain carries TRBV7-8 and TRBJ2-1; 9 nucleotides agree with TRBD2. Germline V gene sequence: CDR1 SGHVS, CDR2 FQNEAQ. The V gene end was trimmed by 1 base and the J gene end by 8 bases; junction bases not matched to a gene: 6. This CDR3 has 15 amino acids. CDR3 residues: CASSLVAGEIHEQFF. CDR3 coding DNA: TGTGCCAGCAGCTTAGTAGCGGGAGAGATCCATGAGCAGTTCTTC.

The J gene is TRBJ1-2, the V gene TRBV5-4; unclear D gene. The V end was cut by 4 bases, the J end by 0 bases, with 10 bases between. Looked up from germline, CDR1 is SGHNT and CDR2 is YYREEE (reference sequence). This CDR3 contains 14 residues. The CDR3 loop reads CASSRGEANYGYTF. CDR3 bases: TGTGCCAGCAGCCGCGGGGAAGCTAACTATGGCTACACCTTC.

This clone was counted between two and nine times. The genes are TRBV20-1 and TRBJ2-7; D remains ambiguous. CDR3 length equals 13 residues. CDR1 and CDR2 from the germline V gene are DFQATT and SNEGSKA (reference sequence). V lost 3 bases and J lost 3, with 12 bases in between. The CDR3 loop is CSASPGQYYEQYF. The CDR3 coding sequence is TGCAGTGCTAGTCCTGGGCAGTACTACGAGCAGTACTTC.

J is TRBJ1-1 and V is TRBV5-1; the D gene is possibly TRBD1 (5 bases). CDR1 and CDR2 (germline): SGHRS, YFSETQ. The CDR3 contains 14 residues. V was cut by 3 bases and J by 8 bases, with 17 bases left in between. CDR3 in DNA: TGCGCCAGCAGCTGGGGGGATCTCTTAGGGGAAGCTTTCTTT. Translation gives CASSWGDLLGEAFF. Combining the CDR3 with reference TRBV5-1 and TRBJ1-1 gives the whole variable domain KAGVTQTPRYLIKTRGQQVTLSCSPISGHRSVSWYQQTPGQGLQFLFEYFSETQRNKGNFPGRFSGRQFSNSRSEMNVSTLELGDSALYLCASSWGDLLGEAFFGQGTRLTVV.

The V call is TRBV21-1, the J call TRBJ2-1; the table's D gene call, TRBD2, was not cross checked with the DNA. TRBV21-1 is listed as a pseudogene. The CDR3 extends over 16 amino acids. CDR3 sequence (DNA): TGTGCCAGCAGCAAAGGGGAGCGGAGGTCCTACAATGAGCAGTTCTTC. Translating it yields CASSKGERRSYNEQFF.

In this sample, this clone turned up once. The V gene is TRBV7-9, the J gene TRBJ2-5, with TRBD2 identical over 10 bases. The CDR3 loop spans 15 amino acids. Germline loops: CDR1 SEHNR, CDR2 FQNEAQ (reference sequence). V lost 5 bases and J lost 4; bases outside the gene matches: 7. The CDR3 loop reads CASSASGRAGETQYF. The CDR3 DNA sequence: TGTGCCAGCAGCGCGAGCGGGAGGGCCGGAGAGACCCAGTACTTC.

The chain recombines TRBV5-1 with TRBJ1-1, with D perhaps TRBD1 (5 bases). This CDR3 spans 15 amino acids. Germline CDR1 and CDR2: SGHRS and YFSETQ. V dropped 4 bases and J dropped 2 bases, with 15 bases sitting between them. The CDR3, as DNA: TGCGCCAGCAGCGTCCAGGGTTATGAAAACACTGAAGCTTTCTTT. Translated: CASSVQGYENTEAFF.

The V gene is TRBV6-1, the J gene TRBJ2-7, with unresolved D. V was pared by 1 base and J by 4 bases, with 8 bases between. Germline lookup yields CDR1 MNHNS and CDR2 SASEGT. The CDR3 is 13 amino acids. The CDR3 DNA reads TGTGCCAGCAGTGAAGGGCAGAATTACGAGCAGTACTTC. Its protein is CASSEGQNYEQYF.

The chain is built from TRBV7-2 and TRBJ2-3, with 8 bases aligning to TRBD2. In germline, CDR1 is SGHTA, CDR2 FQGNSA. J gave up 0 bases and V 0 bases, and 2 bases lay outside the gene matches. CDR3 length: 16 residues. This CDR3 is CASSLAGGGSTDTQYF. The CDR3 DNA is TGTGCCAGCAGCTTAGCCGGCGGGGGGAGCACAGATACGCAGTATTTT.

This clone has only one observation. The V and J genes are TRBV11-3 and TRBJ1-6; a possible D gene is TRBD1 (5 bases). Looked up from germline, CDR1 is SGHNT and CDR2 is YENEEA. Between the trimmed V and J ends, which lost 5 bases and 7 bases, there was a span of 15 bases. The CDR3 is 15 residues long. The CDR3 nucleotides are TGTGCCAGCAGCCGCCGGCGGGAGGGGAATTCACCCCTCCACTTT. Translating gives CASSRRREGNSPLHF. The full variable domain, completed using reference TRBV11-3 and TRBJ1-6, is EAGVVQSPRYKIIEKKQPVAFWCNPISGHNTLYWYLQNLGQGPELLIRYENEEAVDDSQLPKDRFSAERLKGVDSTLKIQPAELGDSAVYLCASSRRREGNSPLHFGNGTRLTVT.

This chain connects TRBV6-1 to TRBJ2-1, with 9 nucleotides matching TRBD2. V was clipped by 2 bases and J by 7 bases; unmatched bases: 9. The CDR3 spans 16 residues. From germline, CDR1 is MNHNS and CDR2 SASEGT. DNA for the CDR3: TGTGCCAGCAGTGAAAGGTTGCGGGGGGGCGGTAATGAGCAGTTCTTC. Its protein product is CASSERLRGGGNEQFF.

This chain uses TRBV14 with TRBJ1-1; the D gene is possibly TRBD1 (6 bases). CDR1 is SGHDN and CDR2 is FVKESK in the germline V gene. V lost 8 bases and J lost 0, with 10 bases in between. The CDR3 extends over 13 amino acids. The CDR3 protein is CASSTGLNTEAFF. The CDR3 region has the DNA TGTGCCAGCTCGACAGGCCTGAACACTGAAGCTTTCTTT.

V gene TRBV27 combines with J gene TRBJ1-5, with 8 nucleotides matching TRBD1. V was clipped by 7 bases and J by 1 base; unmatched bases: 6. From germline, CDR1 is MNHEY and CDR2 SMNVEV (reference sequence). This CDR3 is built from 15 residues. CDR3 in amino acids: CASKEQGASNQPQHF. The CDR3 nucleotides are TGTGCCAGCAAGGAGCAGGGGGCGAGCAATCAGCCCCAGCATTTT.

The rearrangement joins TRBV28 to TRBJ2-7; possible D gene TRBD1, 8 bases. CDR3 length equals 15 residues. Germline V gene data show CDR1 as MDHEN and CDR2 as SYDVKM. V lost 1 base to trimming and J lost 4 bases, with 14 bases between them. Here the CDR3 reads CASSLLDREGYEQYF. CDR3 coding DNA: TGTGCCAGCAGTTTATTGGACAGGGAGGGGTACGAGCAGTACTTC.

This clone turned up a few times. The V call is TRBV11-1, the J call TRBJ1-6; a weak D match, TRBD1 (5 bases). In germline, CDR1 is SGHAT, CDR2 FQDESV (reference sequence). CDR3 length: 14 residues. V was shortened by 6 bases and J by 6 bases, with 12 bases between the two germline ends. The chain's CDR3 is CASSLSRANSPLHF. The CDR3 nucleotides read TGTGCCAGCAGTCTCAGCAGGGCTAATTCACCCCTCCACTTT.

In DNA form, the CDR3 reads TGTGCCAGTAGCAACAGGATAGCCAAAAACATTCAGTACTTC. Its protein is CASSNRIAKNIQYF. The rearrangement links TRBV19 to TRBJ2-4; D may be TRBD1 (5 bases). CDR1 and CDR2 from the germline V gene are LNHDA and SQIVND (reference sequence). This CDR3 has 14 residues. Trimming stripped 6 bases from V and 0 bases from J, with 9 bases between.

The chain is built from TRBV27 and TRBJ1-2; 9 nucleotides align to TRBD1. The CDR3 sequence is 14 residues long. Germline trimming cut 6 bases from V and 4 bases from J; bases unmatched to any gene: 6. In germline, CDR1 is MNHEY, CDR2 SMNVEV (reference sequence). In DNA, the CDR3 is TGTGCCAGCAGGGGACAGGGACGGAGCTATGGCTACACCTTC. Translated, it gives CASRGQGRSYGYTF.

CDR3: CASSLTGVGNTIYF. CDR3 nucleotide sequence: TGTGCCAGTAGCCTGACAGGGGTTGGAAACACCATATATTTT. The chain employs TRBV19 and TRBJ1-3, with 8 positions matching TRBD1. The V segment lost 6 bases and the J segment 3 bases; nucleotides outside the gene matches: 4. Germline V gene data show CDR1 as LNHDA and CDR2 as SQIVND (reference sequence). The CDR3 is made up of 14 amino acids.

This clone showed up just once. The chain couples TRBV14 to TRBJ1-3; a weak D match, TRBD1 (5 bases). This CDR3 has 15 residues. Trimming removed 4 bases from V and 0 bases from J, with 10 bases in between. From germline, CDR1 is SGHDN and CDR2 FVKESK. The CDR3 coding sequence is TGTGCCAGCAGCCCTGGACATCTCTCTGGAAACACCATATATTTT. It specifies CASSPGHLSGNTIYF. Together with reference TRBV14 and TRBJ1-3, the CDR3 gives the full variable domain: EAGVTQFPSHSVIEKGQTVTLRCDPISGHDNLYWYRRVMGKEIKFLLHFVKESKQDESGMPNNRFLAERTGGTYSTLKVQPAELEDSGVYFCASSPGHLSGNTIYFGEGSWLTVV.